These T cell receptor beta chains were read from a single sample in a study of blood T cell repertoires in COVID-19. TCRdb's table, derived via immunoSEQ multiplex PCR, lists solely in-frame clones and lacks some. The repertoire consists of about 77,000 clones, with approximately 88% occurring once and the leading ten covering more than 5.5%. Sequencing input: peripheral blood. The receptors come from a woman of 80 years or more with acute or convalescent COVID-19. Each CDR3 is given with its conserved first and last residue. The D gene is left open where the match is weak. Size values are once, few and many counts, or a class for expanded clones, and some rows have none.

d_gene | j_gene | len | v_gene | abundance | CDR3nt | CDR3aa
TRBD1 | TRBJ2-7 | 13 | TRBV30 | . | TGTGCCGGAACTCCGGGACAGTCCTACGAGCAGTACTTC | CAGTPGQSYEQYF
. | TRBJ1-2 | 13 | TRBV4-1 | . | TGCGCCAGCAGCCAAGACAGAAACTATGGCTACACCTTC | CASSQDRNYGYTF
. | TRBJ1-1 | 14 | TRBV18 | . | TGTGCCAGCTCGCAAGATGTGACGACAACTGAAGCTTTCTTT | CASSQDVTTTEAFF
TRBD1 | TRBJ1-1 | 15 | TRBV5-1 | . | TGCGCCAGCAGCTGGGACAGCGCCATGAACACTGAAGCTTTCTTT | CASSWDSAMNTEAFF
TRBD2 | TRBJ2-1 | 12 | TRBV12-3/TRBV12-4 | . | TGTGCCAGCGGCGGGGGAAACAATGAGCAGTTCTTC | CASGGGNNEQFF
. | TRBJ1-4 | 14 | TRBV29-1 | . | TGCAGCGTTGGCACCGGGGGATGGAATGAAAAACTGTTTTTT | CSVGTGGWNEKLFF
TRBD2 | TRBJ2-1 | 14 | TRBV30 | . | TGTGCCTGGAGACTAGCGGGGGCCCGGGATGAGCAGTTCTTC | CAWRLAGARDEQFF
TRBD1 | TRBJ1-6 | 15 | TRBV27 | . | TGTGCCAGCAGCCGGACAGGGTGGAATAATTCACCCCTCCACTTT | CASSRTGWNNSPLHF
TRBD1 | TRBJ1-1 | 17 | TRBV19 | . | TGTGCCAGTAGTATAGCCAAAACCGGGACAGGGGACACTGAAGCTTTCTTT | CASSIAKTGTGDTEAFF
. | TRBJ2-7 | 12 | TRBV28 | once | TGTGCCAGCAGTATAAGGGGATCAGGTCCGTACTTC | CASSIRGSGPYF
. | TRBJ2-4 | 15 | TRBV11-1 | . | TGTGCCAGCAGCTTAAACTCAGGCGCCAAAAACATTCAGTACTTC | CASSLNSGAKNIQYF
. | TRBJ1-4 | 14 | TRBV6-5 | . | TGTGCCAGCAGTTCGGGAGGGGGGGTTGAAAAACTGTTTTTT | CASSSGGGVEKLFF
. | TRBJ2-1 | 13 | TRBV28 | . | TGTGCCAGCAGTTCGACACCTTACAATGAGCAGTTCTTC | CASSSTPYNEQFF
. | TRBJ1-1 | 15 | TRBV18 | . | TGTGCCAGCTCCATGGAGAGGGACATGAACACTGAAGCTTTCTTT | CASSMERDMNTEAFF
. | TRBJ2-1 | 17 | TRBV18 | . | TGTGCCAGCTCTCTCCCTCCGGGACTTACCTCCTACAATGAGCAGTTCTTC | CASSLPPGLTSYNEQFF
TRBD1 | TRBJ1-1 | 14 | TRBV6-1 | . | TGTGCCAGCAGTGACAGGGGGCGGGACACTGAAGCTTTCTTT | CASSDRGRDTEAFF
TRBD1 | TRBJ1-4 | 16 | TRBV15 | . | TGTGCCACCAGCAGAGATCGTGGGACAGGGGTAGAAAAACTGTTTTTT | CATSRDRGTGVEKLFF
TRBD1 | TRBJ2-7 | 16 | TRBV7-9 | large | TGTGCCAGCAGCCCTCCGGGCGGCAGGGGGTATTACGAGCAGTACTTC | CASSPPGGRGYYEQYF
. | TRBJ1-6 | 13 | TRBV5-6 | once | TGTGCCAGCAGCTTGGGCAGTAATTCACCCCTCCACTTT | CASSLGSNSPLHF
. | TRBJ2-3 | 13 | TRBV2 | . | TGTGCCAGCACCCGGGACTTAACAGATACGCAGTATTTT | CASTRDLTDTQYF
. | TRBJ1-5 | 14 | TRBV10-3 | . | TGTGCCATCAGTGAAGGAGGGAGCAATCAGCCCCAGCATTTT | CAISEGGSNQPQHF
TRBD2 | TRBJ2-3 | 14 | TRBV27 | . | TGTGCCAGCAGTATCGAGCGGGGGGGGGATACGCAGTATTTT | CASSIERGGDTQYF
TRBD1 | TRBJ1-1 | 14 | TRBV19 | . | TGTGCCAGTACCTCGGACAGGGGGCTCACTGAAGCTTTCTTT | CASTSDRGLTEAFF
. | TRBJ2-7 | 11 | TRBV6-5 | . | TGTGCCAGCACCAGCGGGCGGGAGCAGTACTTC | CASTSGREQYF
. | TRBJ1-1 | 15 | TRBV6-5 | once | TGTGCCAGCATTTTGCAGGGGTTTGGCGGCACTGAAGCTTTCTTT | CASILQGFGGTEAFF
. | TRBJ1-5 | 13 | TRBV19 | . | TGTGCCAGTAGCCCGGACAGCAGACAGCCCCAGCATTTT | CASSPDSRQPQHF
. | TRBJ1-3 | 12 | TRBV30 | . | TGTGCCTGGCTAGGGGGAGGAAACACCATATATTTT | CAWLGGGNTIYF
TRBD1 | TRBJ1-1 | 14 | TRBV6-6 | . | TGTGCCAGCAGTTTGGACAGGGAGTTCACTGAAGCTTTCTTT | CASSLDREFTEAFF
. | TRBJ1-2 | 15 | TRBV29-1 | once | TGCAGCGTTGAGGACATCCCCTCTCTTAACTATGGCTACACCTTC | CSVEDIPSLNYGYTF
TRBD2 | TRBJ2-7 | 16 | TRBV9 | . | TGTGCCAGCAGCGTCTCCTCGAGCGGGGGGGCGAGGGAGCAGTACTTC | CASSVSSSGGAREQYF
TRBD1 | TRBJ1-5 | 14 | TRBV10-2 | . | TGCGCCAGCAGTGGTGACAGGGGGCGTCAGCCCCAGCATTTT | CASSGDRGRQPQHF
. | TRBJ2-7 | 12 | TRBV19 | . | TGTGCCAGTAGTAAAAGCACTCACGAGCAGTACTTC | CASSKSTHEQYF
. | TRBJ2-7 | 11 | TRBV7-2 | . | TGTGCCAGCAGCTCCCTTCGGGTCCAGTACTTC | CASSSLRVQYF
TRBD1 | TRBJ2-1 | 14 | TRBV5-1 | . | TGCGCCAGCAGCTTGAGGGGACAGACGAATGAGCAGTTCTTC | CASSLRGQTNEQFF
TRBD2 | TRBJ2-3 | 14 | TRBV5-1 | . | TGCGCCAGCAGCTTACTAGCGGGAGGGGATACGCAGTATTTT | CASSLLAGGDTQYF
. | TRBJ2-3 | 14 | TRBV29-1 | few | TGCAGCGTTGGCTCGCTAGCTCGCACAGATACGCAGTATTTT | CSVGSLARTDTQYF
. | TRBJ2-5 | 15 | TRBV12-2 | . | TGTGCAAGTCGCTTAGCGACTATACTACAAGAGACCCAGTACTTC | CASRLATILQETQYF
. | TRBJ1-3 | 14 | TRBV4-2 | few | TGTGCCAGCAGCCAAGCGGACAGTGGAAACACCATATATTTT | CASSQADSGNTIYF
TRBD2 | TRBJ2-1 | 15 | TRBV7-3 | . | TGTGCCAGCAGCTTAACGACTAGCGGGAGAGCAGAGCAGTTCTTC | CASSLTTSGRAEQFF
. | TRBJ1-1 | 15 | TRBV5-8 | . | TGTGCCAGCAGCCCCATCCGTGGGCCCGGGGGTGAAGCTTTCTTT | CASSPIRGPGGEAFF
TRBD2 | TRBJ2-5 | 13 | TRBV12-3/TRBV12-4 | . | TGTGCCAGCAGCCGACTAGCCCTAGAGACCCAGTACTTC | CASSRLALETQYF
. | TRBJ2-2 | 14 | TRBV11-3 | . | TGTGCCAGCAGCCCCTCGAGGAACACCGGGGAGCTGTTTTTT | CASSPSRNTGELFF
TRBD2 | TRBJ2-3 | 16 | TRBV19 | . | TGTGCCAGTAGTATATTGACGGGAGGGCCAACAGATACGCAGTATTTT | CASSILTGGPTDTQYF
TRBD2 | TRBJ2-5 | 16 | TRBV7-9 | once | TGTGCCAGCAGCCGGACTAGCGACCAGACGAGGGAGACCCAGTACTTC | CASSRTSDQTRETQYF
TRBD1 | TRBJ2-5 | 13 | TRBV5-6 | . | TGTGCCAGCAGCGGTAACAGGGGAGAGACCCAGTACTTC | CASSGNRGETQYF
TRBD2 | TRBJ2-4 | 18 | TRBV6-1 | . | TGTGCCAGCAGTGAAGCGCTTCCGACTAGCGGGGGGAAAAACATTCAGTACTTC | CASSEALPTSGGKNIQYF
. | TRBJ1-4 | 16 | TRBV27 | . | TGTGCCAGCACCTGGGGGACACTTCGCTTAGGAGAAAAACTGTTTTTT | CASTWGTLRLGEKLFF
. | TRBJ1-4 | 16 | TRBV3-1/TRBV3-2 | few | TGTGCCAGCAGCCAAGCCTTCGACAGCTTTAATGAAAAACTGTTTTTT | CASSQAFDSFNEKLFF
TRBD2 | TRBJ2-7 | 15 | TRBV30 | once | TGTGCCTGGAGTGAGGTTCAGGGAGGGATTTACGAGCAGTACTTC | CAWSEVQGGIYEQYF
TRBD1 | TRBJ2-7 | 14 | TRBV19 | . | TGTGCCAGTTCGGACAGGACATCCTCCTACGAGCAGTACTTC | CASSDRTSSYEQYF
. | TRBJ1-2 | 14 | TRBV13 | . | TGTGCCAGCAGCCTCAGTGGGGTGGGGAGTGGCTACACCTTC | CASSLSGVGSGYTF
TRBD1 | TRBJ2-7 | 15 | TRBV5-1 | . | TGCGCCAGCAGCTTGGCCGGGACAGGGCAACGGGAGCAGTACTTC | CASSLAGTGQREQYF
TRBD1 | TRBJ2-3 | 15 | TRBV19 | . | TGTGCCAGTAGTGTTAAGACAGGGGGCACAGATACGCAGTATTTT | CASSVKTGGTDTQYF
. | TRBJ1-2 | 10 | TRBV10-3 | . | TGTGCCATCTTTTCTTATGGCTACACCTTC | CAIFSYGYTF
TRBD1 | TRBJ1-2 | 11 | TRBV29-1 | few | TGCAGCGTCTGGACAGGGGCTGGCTACACCTTC | CSVWTGAGYTF
TRBD1 | TRBJ1-1 | 18 | TRBV27 | once | TGTGCCAGCAGTTCCCTCATCGGGACAGGGGGTTTAAACACTGAAGCTTTCTTT | CASSSLIGTGGLNTEAFF
TRBD1 | TRBJ1-2 | 13 | TRBV30 | . | TGTGCCTGGAGTAACAGGGGCCCTTATGGCTACACCTTC | CAWSNRGPYGYTF